The 15 T cell receptor beta chains below were found in one sample sequenced in a study of blood T cell repertoires in COVID-19. Method: immunoSEQ multiplex PCR; TCRdb's copy keeps in-frame clones and lacks some. This table has roughly 250,000 clones, roughly 86% appearing once. Sequencing input: PBMCs or T cells enriched from blood (not recorded which). The source is a woman between 50 and 59 years old who had recovered from COVID-19.

The rearrangement uses TRBV5-1 and TRBJ2-2, with 7 positions matching TRBD1. Germline V gene sequence: CDR1 SGHRS, CDR2 YFSETQ. V shed 4 bases and J 9 bases; nucleotides not matched to a gene: 6. This CDR3 comprises 13 residues. CDR3 nucleotide sequence: TGCGCCAGCAGCGTGGGACAGCTCAGGGAGCTGTTTTTT. Translated: CASSVGQLRELFF.

V gene TRBV29-1 combines with J gene TRBJ1-2; D not certain. CDR3 length equals 11 residues. V lost 4 bases and J 6 bases, leaving 9 bases between the germline ends. Germline-derived CDR1 and CDR2 are SQVTM and ANQGSEA. CDR3 sequence: CSVGADNGYTF. CDR3 sequence (DNA): TGCAGCGTTGGGGCAGATAATGGCTACACCTTC.

The chain has TRBV5-4 and TRBJ2-5; 8 bases fit TRBD1. V lost 5 bases, J lost 5 bases, and 5 bases stayed unmatched. The length of the CDR3 is 13 residues. Germline-derived CDR1 and CDR2 are SGHNT and YYREEE (reference sequence). The CDR3 spells CASSYRGSETQYF. Here the CDR3 DNA reads TGTGCCAGCAGTTACAGGGGGTCGGAGACCCAGTACTTC. The entire variable domain, with the rest obtained from reference TRBV5-4 and TRBJ2-5, is as follows: ETGVTQSPTHLIKTRGQQVTLRCSSQSGHNTVSWYQQALGQGPQFIFQYYREEENGRGNFPPRFSGLQFPNYSSELNVNALELDDSALYLCASSYRGSETQYFGPGTRLLVL.

The sample holds a few counts of this clone. The J gene is TRBJ1-1, the V gene TRBV2, with unresolved D. The V end was cut by 7 bases, the J end by 3 bases, with 9 bases between. The CDR3 spans 12 residues. CDR1 SNHLY and CDR2 FYNNEI come from the germline V gene. Here the CDR3 DNA reads TGTGCCAGCAACTCGGGATACACTGAAGCTTTCTTT. Protein product: CASNSGYTEAFF. The whole variable domain, remainder taken from reference TRBV2 and TRBJ1-1, is EPEVTQTPSHQVTQMGQEVILRCVPISNHLYFYWYRQILGQKVEFLVSFYNNEISEKSEIFDDQFSVERPDGSNFTLKIRSTKLEDSAMYFCASNSGYTEAFFGQGTRLTVV.

The chain couples TRBV2 to TRBJ1-5; 7 bases match TRBD1. Trimming at V came to 7 bases and at J to 3 bases, leaving 6 bases not matched to a gene. Germline assignment: CDR1 SNHLY and CDR2 FYNNEI. The CDR3 loop spans 14 amino acids. Written as DNA, the CDR3 is TGTGCCAGCACCAAGGGGGCTTTCAATCAGCCCCAGCATTTT. Translation gives CASTKGAFNQPQHF.

The CDR3 region has the DNA TGCGCCAGCAGCCAAACCCGGGACAGCTTATATGGCTACACCTTC. Protein sequence: CASSQTRDSLYGYTF. The V call is TRBV4-1, the J call TRBJ1-2; 7 bases are a match to TRBD1. CDR3 length equals 15 residues. Trimming cost V 2 bases and J 5 bases; bases outside gene matches: 8. CDR1 is MGHRA, CDR2 YSYEKL, per germline.

The chain has TRBV10-3 and TRBJ2-1; D uncertain. The CDR3 runs 13 residues. V shed 3 bases and J shed 3 bases, with 6 bases lying between them. From germline, CDR1 is ENHRY and CDR2 SYGVKD. The CDR3 sequence is CAISDYRYNEQFF. DNA for the CDR3: TGTGCCATCAGTGATTATCGCTACAATGAGCAGTTCTTC.

The V and J genes are TRBV5-1 and TRBJ2-3, with D unclear. V dropped 3 bases and J dropped 6 bases, with 14 bases sitting between them. The CDR3 loop spans 14 amino acids. Germline assignment: CDR1 SGHRS and CDR2 YFSETQ. The CDR3 nucleotides are TGCGCCAGCAGCTCGGTCCCAGGCAGGGATACGCAGTATTTT. Translation: CASSSVPGRDTQYF.

The chain joins TRBV13 to TRBJ2-1; 8 nucleotides agree with TRBD2. Germline values: CDR1 PRHDT, CDR2 FYEKMQ (reference sequence). J gave up 0 bases and V 1 base, and 5 bases lay outside the gene matches. This CDR3 contains 17 residues. The CDR3 nucleotides read TGTGCCAGCAGCTTAGAACCGGGAGGGCTCTCCTACAATGAGCAGTTCTTC. Translating gives CASSLEPGGLSYNEQFF.

The chain recombines TRBV4-1 with TRBJ2-7; 7 nucleotides line up with TRBD1. The CDR3 is 14 residues long. Germline V lookup: CDR1 MGHRA, CDR2 YSYEKL. J was trimmed by 1 base and V by 4 bases; bases with no gene match: 4. The CDR3 spells CASSPGQRSYEQYF. CDR3 sequence (DNA): TGCGCCAGCAGCCCGGGACAGCGGTCCTACGAGCAGTACTTC.

This clone was counted once. The chain employs TRBV6-5 and TRBJ1-2, with TRBD1 as a possible D gene (5 bases). V was cut by 5 bases and J by 1 base, with 14 bases left in between. From germline, CDR1 is MNHEY and CDR2 SVGAGI. The length of the CDR3 is 15 residues. The CDR3 nucleotides read TGTGCCAGCAGTCCCGGACAATTTGGTAACTATGGCTACACCTTC. Amino acid sequence: CASSPGQFGNYGYTF.

The chain uses TRBV9 and TRBJ2-5; 9 bases line up with TRBD1. CDR1 and CDR2 (germline): SGDLS, YYNGEE. The CDR3 is 14 amino acids. Germline trimming cut 3 bases from V and 5 bases from J; bases unmatched to any gene: 5. CDR3 sequence (DNA): TGTGCCAGCAGCGCAACAGGGGGCTCGGAGACCCAGTACTTC. Residues: CASSATGGSETQYF.

The chain employs TRBV19 and TRBJ2-7, with 12 bases aligning to TRBD2. The CDR3 is 15 residues long. Per germline, CDR1 LNHDA and CDR2 SQIVND (reference sequence). The J segment lost 2 bases and the V segment lost 4 bases, leaving 3 bases of the junction unmatched. For the CDR3, the DNA is TGTGCCAGTAGTACCTGGACTAGCGGGACCTACGAGCAGTACTTC. Translation gives CASSTWTSGTYEQYF.

This rearrangement joins TRBV5-1 to TRBJ2-3; 10 bases align to TRBD1. With V trimmed by 0 bases and J by 0 bases, 19 bases remained unmatched. The CDR3 totals 22 residues. Germline lookup yields CDR1 SGHRS and CDR2 YFSETQ. The CDR3: CASSLAGTLSNPGQGSTDTQYF. CDR3 nucleotide sequence: TGCGCCAGCAGCTTGGCCGGGACACTCTCCAACCCGGGACAGGGGAGCACAGATACGCAGTATTTT.

The chain links TRBV5-6 to TRBJ2-7, with 10 positions matching TRBD1. Germline CDR1 and CDR2: SGHDT and YYEEEE. V was clipped by 7 bases and J by 6 bases; unmatched bases: 13. The CDR3 covers 15 residues. CDR3: CASGLPTGGSSEQYF. CDR3 DNA: TGTGCCAGCGGCCTACCGACAGGGGGCTCTTCCGAGCAGTACTTC.